This T cell receptor beta chain was captured in a study of T-cell reconstitution after alpha-beta-depleted transplantation in children. Whole-study findings and limits: Surviving recipient cells, namely T cells and thymic progenitors, were the source of high day-60 TCRbeta diversity in some patients. After transplant, at about two months, alpha-beta T cells were reportedly derived from several hundred expanded graft clones. Newly produced T cells mostly provided counts and TCRbeta diversity after one year, as hyperexpanded clones declined.

This clonotype was seen ten or more times. Its specificity is unknown. Unique molecular identifiers were built into the TCRbeta library. TCRdb redid the calling of the PCR reads with MiXCR, one entry per CDR3 protein. The sample consists of about 580,000 distinct CDR3 sequences, under 25% of them appearing once. CDR3 length equals 10 residues. The germline CDR1 and CDR2 sequences are SQVTM and ANQGSEA. V lost 6 bases and J lost 7, with 6 bases in between. This TCR came from a boy under two years old who had a stem cell transplant for acute myeloid leukemia, so the T cells may come from the graft donor. This sequence joins TRBV29-1 and TRBJ2-2; D gene uncertain. The source was PBMCs, mostly from graft donor cells, collected 360 days after TCRalphabeta/CD19-depleted stem cell transplant. The CDR3 protein is CSVGDGELFF. CDR3 DNA sequence: TGCAGCGTCGGCGACGGGGAGCTGTTTTTT.